This T cell receptor (beta chain) was captured by sequencing in a study of Graves' ophthalmopathy and Graves' hyperthyroidism. Points from the study as a whole: Ophthalmopathy and stable hyperthyroidism were discriminated by a 13-signature model, with approximately 88% sensitivity and 65% to 83% specificity.

V lost 2 bases to trimming and J lost 5 bases, with 9 bases between them. Germline-derived CDR1 and CDR2 are MDHEN and SYDVKM. The CDR3 spans 13 residues. RNA transcripts served as template for amplifying TCR beta CDR3 sequences. Following a first-round RT-PCR that used HTBI primers, a second-round multiplex PCR was carried out. TCRdb redid the calling of the multiplex PCR reads with MiXCR, one entry per CDR3 protein. The data show about 150,000 distinct CDR3 sequences, 37% seen once. Donors with ophthalmopathy: moderate-to-severe activity, CAS ≥3, NOSPECS ≥4, duration under 3 months. Enrollment excluded any patients with other autoimmune diseases, uncontrolled infections, pregnancy or lactation. This clonotype occurred many times. Its antigen remains unidentified.

Sequencing was performed on peripheral blood. This clonotype was obtained from a woman aged 40 to 50 with Graves' ophthalmopathy. The V and J genes are TRBV28 and TRBJ1-1, with D tentatively TRBD1 (5 bases). CDR3 nucleotides: TGTGCCAGCAGTTTAATGGGGGTTACTGAAGCTTTCTTT. It codes for CASSLMGVTEAFF.